This T cell receptor (beta chain) was captured in a study of blood T cell repertoires in COVID-19. The protocol was immunoSEQ multiplex PCR, while the TCRdb copy is restricted to in-frame clones and leaves out a portion. This table holds some 410,000 clones, 70% to 90% found once. Germline CDR1 SEHNR, CDR2 FQNEAQ (reference sequence). The CDR3 consists of 12 residues. The J segment lost 7 bases and the V segment lost 6 bases, leaving 3 bases of the junction unmatched. The chain uses TRBV7-9 and TRBJ2-7; 10 positions match TRBD2. The specimen was PBMCs or T cells enriched from blood (not recorded which). This TCR was sampled from a woman aged 25 to 39 with acute COVID-19. The CDR3 here is CASSQLAGEQYF. DNA for the CDR3: TGTGCCAGCAGTCAACTAGCGGGGGAGCAGTACTTC.